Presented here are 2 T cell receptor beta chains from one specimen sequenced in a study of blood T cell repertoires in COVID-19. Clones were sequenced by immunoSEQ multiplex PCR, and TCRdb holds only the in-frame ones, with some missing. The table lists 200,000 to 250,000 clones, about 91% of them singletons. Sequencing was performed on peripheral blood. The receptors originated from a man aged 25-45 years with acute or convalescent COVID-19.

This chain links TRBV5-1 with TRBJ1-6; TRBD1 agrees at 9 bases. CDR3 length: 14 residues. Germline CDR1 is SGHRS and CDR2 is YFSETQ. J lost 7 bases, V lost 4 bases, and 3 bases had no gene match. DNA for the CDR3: TGCGCCAGCAGCCTTGACAGGGGGAATTCACCCCTCCACTTT. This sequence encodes CASSLDRGNSPLHF.

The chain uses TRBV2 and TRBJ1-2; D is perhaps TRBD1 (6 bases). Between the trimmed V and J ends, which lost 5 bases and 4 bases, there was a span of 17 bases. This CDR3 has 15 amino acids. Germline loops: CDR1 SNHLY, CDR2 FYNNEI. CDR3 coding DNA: TGTGCCAGCAGTTATACACAGGGAGGGACCTATGGCTACACCTTC. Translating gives CASSYTQGGTYGYTF. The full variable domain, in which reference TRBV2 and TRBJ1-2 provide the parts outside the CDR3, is EPEVTQTPSHQVTQMGQEVILRCVPISNHLYFYWYRQILGQKVEFLVSFYNNEISEKSEIFDDQFSVERPDGSNFTLKIRSTKLEDSAMYFCASSYTQGGTYGYTFGSGTRLTVV.